What follows is one T cell receptor beta chain and its context. The target antigen is unknown. Produced via immunoSEQ multiplex PCR; TCRdb's table is partial and in-frame only. The sample records approximately 48,000 clones, approximately 50% being singletons. The data stem from a study of cytotoxic CD8 clonotypes in ibrutinib-treated CLL. Overall study: Overall, about 25 responses were partial and 2 complete; following median approximately 65 months, about 15 patients stayed remitted and roughly twelve progressed.

Broader study findings: Clonality was elevated at ibrutinib response and had returned toward baseline at progression.

The sequenced sample was PBMCs, obtained after 12 months of ibrutinib treatment. This clonotype was obtained from a human donor with chronic lymphocytic leukemia.

CDR3 residues: CASSRDSNEKLFF. For the CDR3, the DNA is TGCGCCAGCAGTCGGGACAGTAATGAAAAACTGTTTTTT. The V gene is TRBV5-1, the J gene TRBJ1-4; the match to TRBD1 covers 7 bases. Germline trimming cut 5 bases from V and 4 bases from J; bases unmatched to any gene: 2. The CDR3 sequence is 13 residues long. In germline, CDR1 is SGHRS, CDR2 YFSETQ.